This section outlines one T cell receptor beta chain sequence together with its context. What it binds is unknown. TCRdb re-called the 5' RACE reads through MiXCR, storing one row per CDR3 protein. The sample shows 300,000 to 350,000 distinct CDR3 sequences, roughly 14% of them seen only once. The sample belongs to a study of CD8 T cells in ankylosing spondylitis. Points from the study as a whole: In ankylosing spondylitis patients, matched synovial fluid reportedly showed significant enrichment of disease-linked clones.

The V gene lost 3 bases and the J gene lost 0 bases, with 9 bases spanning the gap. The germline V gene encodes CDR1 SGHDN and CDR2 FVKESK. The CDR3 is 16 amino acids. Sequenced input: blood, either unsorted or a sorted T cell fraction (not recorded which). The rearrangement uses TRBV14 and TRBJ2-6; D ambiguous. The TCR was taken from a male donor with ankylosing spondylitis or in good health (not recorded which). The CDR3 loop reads CASSHRRLSGANVLTF. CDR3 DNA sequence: TGTGCCAGCAGCCACCGACGGCTCTCTGGGGCCAACGTCCTGACTTTC.